Listed here are 27 T cell receptor beta chains from one sample, sequenced in a study of blood T cells in healthy people across ages. A second PCR, run for 7 to 11 cycles, used a sample-barcoded 5' primer plus a J-beta primer mix. One entry per CDR3 protein results from TCRdb running MiXCR on the 5' RACE reads. The sample lists roughly 1.6 million distinct CDR3 sequences; about 31% were seen once. Sequences were obtained from blood. The receptors were gathered from a woman under 40 in good health.

The chain joins TRBV11-2 to TRBJ2-1, with a tentative D call TRBD1 (6 bases). V lost 6 bases and J 9 bases, leaving 21 bases between the germline ends. The CDR3 loop spans 15 amino acids. Looked up from germline, CDR1 is SGHAT and CDR2 is FQNNGV. DNA of the CDR3: TGTGCCAGCAGTAGGGGGAGAGTATCGGTCCGTGAGCAGTTCTTC. The encoded protein is CASSRGRVSVREQFF.

This clonotype was counted only a few times. Here the CDR3 reads CASSPLMGSGGAVDTQYF. CDR3 coding DNA: TGTGCCAGCAGCCCACTTATGGGTAGCGGGGGGGCGGTGGATACGCAGTATTTT. The chain combines TRBV13 with TRBJ2-3, with 11 bases fitting TRBD2. After removal of 5 bases from V and 6 bases from J, the junction contained 16 bases not matched to a gene. Per germline, CDR1 PRHDT and CDR2 FYEKMQ (reference sequence). This CDR3 is built from 18 residues.

This clonotype was seen more than once but under ten times. The rearrangement uses TRBV20-1 and TRBJ2-1, with TRBD2 matching 9 bases. CDR3 length: 14 residues. The ends lost 5 bases at V and 3 bases at J; junction bases unmatched: 5. From germline, CDR1 is DFQATT and CDR2 SNEGSKA (reference sequence). The DNA for the CDR3 is TGCAGTGCTCCCGGGACTAGCCGCTACAATGAGCAGTTCTTC. Amino acids: CSAPGTSRYNEQFF.

This clonotype was detected a few times. The junction departs from the called germline gene at one end, perhaps through a read error. This sequence joins TRBV6-1 and TRBJ2-7; D might be TRBD2 (5 bases). Per germline, CDR1 MNHNS and CDR2 SASEGT. This CDR3 spans 15 amino acids. The CDR3 loop is CASSVTDWTSYEQYF. The CDR3, as DNA: TGTGCTAGCAGTGTCACGGACTGGACCTCCTACGAGCAGTACTTC.

In its sample, this clonotype was seen a few times. The rearrangement joins TRBV27 to TRBJ2-7; TRBD2 matches at 8 bases. The germline CDR1 and CDR2 sequences are MNHEY and SMNVEV (reference sequence). V trimming: 6 bases; J trimming: 0 bases; junction bases outside the gene matches: 7. The CDR3 covers 15 residues. Written as DNA, the CDR3 is TGTGCCAGCAGCCGAGCGGGGGTTACCTCCTACGAGCAGTACTTC. This encodes CASSRAGVTSYEQYF.

In its sample, this clonotype was seen a few times. This sequence joins TRBV7-9 and TRBJ1-2, with a possible D match to TRBD1 (6 bases). This CDR3 contains 12 residues. CDR1 and CDR2 from the germline V gene are SEHNR and FQNEAQ (reference sequence). Between the trimmed V and J ends, which lost 10 bases and 4 bases, there was a span of 13 bases. As DNA, the CDR3 is TGTGCCACCTCGGACAGTCGCTATGGCTACACCTTC. This gives the protein CATSDSRYGYTF.

The gene calls are TRBV20-1 and TRBJ2-7, with D perhaps TRBD1 (5 bases). V was cut by 8 bases and J by 6 bases, with 14 bases left in between. This CDR3 has 11 amino acids. The germline V gene has CDR1 DFQATT and CDR2 SNEGSKA (reference sequence). CDR3 nucleotides: TGCAGTCCCTCACAGGAAGTCGAGCAGTACTTC. This encodes CSPSQEVEQYF.

This clonotype came up a few times. The chain is built from TRBV28 and TRBJ1-1; D not resolved. This CDR3 region has 13 residues. V was pared by 5 bases and J by 7 bases, with 14 bases between. The germline gives CDR1 MDHEN, CDR2 SYDVKM. The DNA of the CDR3 is TGTGCCAGCAGTGCGTGGGGTATTGGTGAAGCTTTCTTT. This translates into CASSAWGIGEAFF.

This rearrangement joins TRBV3-1 to TRBJ2-6, with 8 positions matching TRBD1. Germline trimming cut 6 bases from V and 1 base from J; bases unmatched to any gene: 8. The CDR3 covers 17 residues. CDR1 is LGHDT and CDR2 is YNNKEL in the germline V gene (reference sequence). CDR3: CASSLGQGTSGANVLTF. As DNA, the CDR3 is TGTGCCAGCAGTTTAGGACAGGGCACTTCTGGGGCCAACGTCCTGACTTTC.

This clonotype came up a few times. This chain connects TRBV9 to TRBJ1-2; D is unresolved. Trimming left V 0 bases short and J 3 bases short, with 9 bases between. This CDR3 has 14 residues. Germline assignment: CDR1 SGDLS and CDR2 YYNGEE. The CDR3 DNA is TGTGCCAGCAGCGTAGACGCAAGGCACTATGGCTACACCTTC. Translated, it gives CASSVDARHYGYTF.

This chain connects TRBV28 to TRBJ2-7; the D gene is possibly TRBD2 (6 bases). The germline V gene encodes CDR1 MDHEN and CDR2 SYDVKM. Trimming cost V 5 bases and J 2 bases, with 22 bases left between them. The CDR3 covers 17 residues. The CDR3 spells CASSLPGLAELTYEQYF. DNA of the CDR3: TGTGCCAGCAGTCTCCCGGGGTTAGCGGAACTCACCTACGAGCAGTACTTC.

V is TRBV6-6 and J is TRBJ2-7; D possibly corresponds to TRBD2 (6 bases). The V gene's germline CDR1 is MNHNY and CDR2 SVGAGI (reference sequence). V lost 6 bases and J lost 6, with 18 bases in between. The CDR3 has 14 amino acids. The CDR3 DNA sequence: TGTGCCAGCAGCCCCGCGGAGGGACCCCGCGAGCAGTACTTC. This gives the protein CASSPAEGPREQYF.

This chain connects TRBV18 to TRBJ1-1; D ambiguous. This CDR3 is built from 20 residues. V lost 1 base and J 1 base, leaving 25 bases between the germline ends. Germline CDR1 reads KGHSH; CDR2 reads LQKENI. CDR3 nucleotides: TGTGCCAGCTCACCACGGGGAGGAGCCAAGAGAACCTCCTCGAACACTGAAGCTTTCTTT. This translates into CASSPRGGAKRTSSNTEAFF. The whole variable domain, filled in from reference TRBV18 and TRBJ1-1, reads NAGVMQNPRHLVRRRGQEARLRCSPMKGHSHVYWYRQLPEEGLKFMVYLQKENIIDESGMPKERFSAEFPKEGPSILRIQQVVRGDSAAYFCASSPRGGAKRTSSNTEAFFGQGTRLTVV.

To note about this clonotype: One junction end does not reproduce the germline sequence, and a read error may be involved. V usage is TRBV18 and J usage is TRBJ2-1, with unresolved D. The CDR3 has 14 amino acids. Germline CDR1 reads KGHSH; CDR2 reads LQKENI. CDR3 amino acids: CVSSPPGSYNEQFF. The CDR3 DNA reads TGTGTCAGCTCACCGCCTGGCTCCTACAATGAGCAGTTCTTC.

The chain carries TRBV6-5 and TRBJ2-3, with no clear D. The CDR3 extends over 11 amino acids. Germline CDR1 reads MNHEY; CDR2 reads SVGAGI. Trimming removed 6 bases at V and 9 bases at J, with 10 bases between. The CDR3 nucleotides read TGTGCCAGCAGCGCACCCGGGACGCAGTATTTT. Translating gives CASSAPGTQYF.

V gene TRBV6-6 combines with J gene TRBJ2-4; TRBD2 agrees at 9 bases. Germline V CDR1 and CDR2: MNHNY, SVGAGI (reference sequence). V lost 5 bases and J lost 4; bases outside the gene matches: 3. This CDR3 comprises 14 residues. This CDR3 is CASSELAGKNIQYF. The CDR3 DNA reads TGTGCCAGCAGTGAGCTAGCGGGGAAAAACATTCAGTACTTC.

This clonotype was found a few times. The chain combines TRBV7-6 with TRBJ2-1; D not certain. V was cut by 5 bases and J by 6 bases, with 20 bases left in between. The CDR3 has 16 residues. The germline V gene encodes CDR1 SGHVS and CDR2 FNYEAQ. The CDR3 protein is CASSMGGEGLGNEQFF. In DNA form, the CDR3 reads TGTGCCAGCAGCATGGGTGGCGAAGGTCTGGGCAATGAGCAGTTCTTC.

This clonotype has a handful of counts. The chain couples TRBV10-2 to TRBJ2-7; the D gene is possibly TRBD2 (6 bases). Per germline, CDR1 WSHSY and CDR2 SAAADI. The CDR3 is 14 amino acids. Trimming shortened V by 3 bases and J by 3 bases, and 12 bases separated the two germline ends. The CDR3 reads CASSEGTLFYEQYF. The CDR3 nucleotides read TGCGCCAGCAGTGAAGGGACTTTGTTCTACGAGCAGTACTTC.

The rearrangement uses TRBV6-2 or TRBV6-3 and TRBJ2-7; D may be TRBD1 or TRBD2 (5 bases each). The germline gives CDR1 MNHEY, CDR2 SVGEGT. The CDR3 totals 16 residues. The V end lost 5 bases, the J end lost 0 bases, and 17 bases lay between the germline ends. The CDR3 region has the DNA TGTGCCAGCAGTACCCACACGACGGGGACCTCCTACGAGCAGTACTTC. It is translated as CASSTHTTGTSYEQYF.

The chain recombines TRBV11-2 with TRBJ1-1; possibly TRBD1 for D (6 bases). Germline V gives CDR1 SGHAT, CDR2 FQNNGV. V shed 2 bases and J shed 3 bases, with 13 bases lying between them. The length of the CDR3 is 15 residues. CDR3 amino acids: CASSLFSQGYTEAFF. CDR3 bases: TGTGCCAGCAGCTTATTCTCCCAGGGGTACACTGAAGCTTTCTTT.

This clonotype was detected only once. The chain joins TRBV28 to TRBJ1-2; 7 bases match TRBD1. CDR3 size: 13 residues. The V segment lost 6 bases and the J segment 8 bases; nucleotides outside the gene matches: 9. Germline V gene data show CDR1 as MDHEN and CDR2 as SYDVKM. For the CDR3, the DNA is TGTGCCAGCAGACAAGACAGGGTCCCAGGCTACACCTTC. Protein sequence: CASRQDRVPGYTF.

The J gene is TRBJ2-7, the V gene TRBV2; D perhaps matches TRBD2 (6 bases). This CDR3 has 11 residues. The germline gives CDR1 SNHLY, CDR2 FYNNEI. This CDR3 reads CGGTRFYEQYF. As DNA, the CDR3 is TGTGGCGGGACCCGGTTTTACGAGCAGTACTTC.

This clonotype came up a few times. This chain uses TRBV2 with TRBJ2-1; possibly TRBD1 or TRBD2 for D (5 bases each). CDR3 length: 10 residues. Germline values: CDR1 SNHLY, CDR2 FYNNEI. Trimming removed 8 bases at V and 15 bases at J, with 14 bases between. The CDR3 DNA reads TGTGCCAGCGACCGGGACCCACGGTTCTTC. Translation: CASDRDPRFF.

This clonotype has more than one count but fewer than ten. CDR3 coding DNA: TGTGCCACCAGCAGAGATGTGGTTGGGGACAACGCCTATGGCTACACCTTC. It codes for CATSRDVVGDNAYGYTF. The V call is TRBV15, the J call TRBJ1-2; D possibly corresponds to TRBD1 (6 bases). The V end lost 0 bases, the J end lost 4 bases, and 18 bases lay between the germline ends. Looked up from germline, CDR1 is LNHNV and CDR2 is YYDKDF (reference sequence). The length of the CDR3 is 17 residues.

This clonotype was detected only a few times. The V call is TRBV10-3, the J call TRBJ2-5; no definite D call. The length of the CDR3 is 12 residues. Trimming removed 11 bases from V and 5 bases from J, with 15 bases in between. The V gene's germline CDR1 is ENHRY and CDR2 SYGVKD. Written as DNA, the CDR3 is TGTGCCGCCCAGTCGGTCGAGGAGACCCAGTACTTC. Translating it yields CAAQSVEETQYF.

This clonotype appeared a few times. The chain carries TRBV13 and TRBJ2-7; D tentatively fits TRBD1 or TRBD2 (6 bases each). The CDR3 contains 15 residues. V lost 4 bases and J 3 bases, leaving 16 bases between the germline ends. CDR1 is PRHDT, CDR2 FYEKMQ, per germline (reference sequence). The CDR3 DNA follows: TGTGCCAGCAGCTCCGGGGGCCCGATGGGCTACGAGCAGTACTTC. Its protein product is CASSSGGPMGYEQYF. Based on the CDR3 plus reference TRBV13 and TRBJ2-7, the full variable domain is AAGVIQSPRHLIKEKRETATLKCYPIPRHDTVYWYQQGPGQDPQFLISFYEKMQSDKGSIPDRFSAQQFSDYHSELNMSSLELGDSALYFCASSSGGPMGYEQYFGPGTRLTVT.

The chain uses TRBV20-1 and TRBJ2-1; tentatively, D is TRBD2 (5 bases). CDR3 size: 16 residues. V shed 0 bases and J shed 2 bases, with 14 bases lying between them. Germline V gives CDR1 DFQATT, CDR2 SNEGSKA (reference sequence). CDR3 sequence reads: CSARDHSLEAYNEQFF. Here the CDR3 DNA reads TGCAGTGCTAGAGATCACAGCCTGGAGGCCTACAATGAGCAGTTCTTC.